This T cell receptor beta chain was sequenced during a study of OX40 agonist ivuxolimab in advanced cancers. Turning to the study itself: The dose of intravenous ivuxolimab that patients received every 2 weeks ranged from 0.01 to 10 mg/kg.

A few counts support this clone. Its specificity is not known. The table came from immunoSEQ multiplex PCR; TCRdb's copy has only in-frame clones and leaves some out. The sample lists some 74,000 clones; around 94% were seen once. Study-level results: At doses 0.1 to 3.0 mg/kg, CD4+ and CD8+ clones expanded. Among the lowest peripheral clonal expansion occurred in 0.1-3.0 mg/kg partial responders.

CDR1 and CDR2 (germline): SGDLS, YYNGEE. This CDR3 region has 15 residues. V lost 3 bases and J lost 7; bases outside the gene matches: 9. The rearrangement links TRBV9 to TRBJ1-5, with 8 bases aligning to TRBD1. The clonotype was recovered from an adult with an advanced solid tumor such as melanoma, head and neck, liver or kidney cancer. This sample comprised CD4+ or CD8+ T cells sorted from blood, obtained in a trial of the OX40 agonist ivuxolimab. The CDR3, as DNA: TGTGCCAGCAGCGAGCAAAACAGGGGGGGACAGCCCCAGCATTTT. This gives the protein CASSEQNRGGQPQHF.